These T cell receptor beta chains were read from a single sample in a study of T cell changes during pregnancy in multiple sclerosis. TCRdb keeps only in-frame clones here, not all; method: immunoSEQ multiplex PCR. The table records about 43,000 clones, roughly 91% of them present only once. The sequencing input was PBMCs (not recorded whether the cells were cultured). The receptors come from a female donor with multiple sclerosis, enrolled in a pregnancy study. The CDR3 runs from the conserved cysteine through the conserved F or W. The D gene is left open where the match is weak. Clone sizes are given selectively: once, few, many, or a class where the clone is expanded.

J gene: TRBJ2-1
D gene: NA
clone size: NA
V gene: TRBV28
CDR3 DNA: TGTGCCAGCAGTTGGGGCGGGAAGCATGAGCAGTTCTTC
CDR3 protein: CASSWGGKHEQFF

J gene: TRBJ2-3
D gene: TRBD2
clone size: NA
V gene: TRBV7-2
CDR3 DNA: TGTGCCAGCACCCAGAAGCCACTAGCGGACCCCACAGATACGCAGTATTTT
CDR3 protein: CASTQKPLADPTDTQYF

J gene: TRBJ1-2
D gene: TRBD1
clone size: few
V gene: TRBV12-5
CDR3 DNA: TGTGCTAGTGGCCTTGGACAGGGGGCGGGCGGCTACACCTTC
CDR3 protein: CASGLGQGAGGYTF

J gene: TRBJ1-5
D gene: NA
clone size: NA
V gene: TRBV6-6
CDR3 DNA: TGTGCCAGCAGCACACCAGGGGCCGGGGAGCCCCAGCATTTT
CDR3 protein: CASSTPGAGEPQHF

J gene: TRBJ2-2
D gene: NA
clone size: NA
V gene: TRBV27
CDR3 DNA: TGTGCCAGCAGTAGACCGGGACAAGGCGGGGAGCTGTTTTTT
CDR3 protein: CASSRPGQGGELFF

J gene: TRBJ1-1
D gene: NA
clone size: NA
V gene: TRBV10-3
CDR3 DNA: TGTGCCATCACCGTTGACTCCCGAATGGCTGAAGCTTTCTTT
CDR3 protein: CAITVDSRMAEAFF

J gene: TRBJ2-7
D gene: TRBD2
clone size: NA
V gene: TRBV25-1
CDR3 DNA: TGTGCCAGCTCGGGACTAGCGGGAGGGGAGTACGAGCAGTACTTC
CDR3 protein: CASSGLAGGEYEQYF

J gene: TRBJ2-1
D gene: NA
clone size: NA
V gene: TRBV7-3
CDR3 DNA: TGTGCCAGCAGCTCGGACTCGAACAATGAGCAGTTCTTC
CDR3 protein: CASSSDSNNEQFF

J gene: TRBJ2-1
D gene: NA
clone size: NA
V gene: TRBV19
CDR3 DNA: TGTGCCAGTAGTATAGATCTTGTCGGGAGAGGGGGCAATGAGCAGTTCTTC
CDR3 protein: CASSIDLVGRGGNEQFF

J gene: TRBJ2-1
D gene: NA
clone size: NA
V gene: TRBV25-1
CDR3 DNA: TGTGCCAGCAGTGAATATAACTACAGGGACTACAATGAGCAGTTCTTC
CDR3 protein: CASSEYNYRDYNEQFF

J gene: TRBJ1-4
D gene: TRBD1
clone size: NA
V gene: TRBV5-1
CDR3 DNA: TGCGCCAGCAGCCCGGGACAGACCTCTAATGAAAAACTGTTTTTT
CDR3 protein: CASSPGQTSNEKLFF

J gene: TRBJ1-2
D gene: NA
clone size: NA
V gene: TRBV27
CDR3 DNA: TGTGCCAGCAGTTCGCCTCCTTCTGGCTACACCTTC
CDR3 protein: CASSSPPSGYTF

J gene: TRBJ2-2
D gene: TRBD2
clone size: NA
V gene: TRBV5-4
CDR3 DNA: TGTGCCAGCAGCAGGGGACTAGCGGGAGGGCCCGTTACCGGGGAGCTGTTTTTT
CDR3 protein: CASSRGLAGGPVTGELFF

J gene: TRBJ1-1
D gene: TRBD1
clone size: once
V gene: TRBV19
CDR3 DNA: TGTGCCAGTAGTATAGCTGGCAGGGGGCGCGTTACTGAAGCTTTCTTT
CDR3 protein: CASSIAGRGRVTEAFF

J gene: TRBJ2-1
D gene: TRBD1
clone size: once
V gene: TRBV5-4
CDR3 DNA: TGTGCCAGCAGCTGGGGGACAGGAACTTATTCCAATGAGCAGTTCTTC
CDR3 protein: CASSWGTGTYSNEQFF

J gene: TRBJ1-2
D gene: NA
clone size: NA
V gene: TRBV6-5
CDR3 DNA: TGTGCCAGCAGTCCCCCCGGGACGGCCATGGCCGGCTACACCTTC
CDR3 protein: CASSPPGTAMAGYTF

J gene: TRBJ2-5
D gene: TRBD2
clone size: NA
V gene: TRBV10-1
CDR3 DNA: TGCGCCAGCAGCCTGGGCGGGAGCGGAGAGACCCAGTACTTC
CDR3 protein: CASSLGGSGETQYF

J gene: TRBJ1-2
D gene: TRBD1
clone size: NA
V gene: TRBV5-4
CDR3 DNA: TGTGCCAGCAGCTTCGATTCAGGGGGAGGAGGCTACACCTTC
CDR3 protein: CASSFDSGGGGYTF

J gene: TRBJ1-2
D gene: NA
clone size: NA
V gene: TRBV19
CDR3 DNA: TGTGCCAGTAGTAAGCAGGGTAACTATGGCTACACCTTC
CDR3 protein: CASSKQGNYGYTF

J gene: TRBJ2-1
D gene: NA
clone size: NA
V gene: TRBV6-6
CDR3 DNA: TGTGCCAGCAGCCCACGAGAGGGGGGGAATGAGCAGTTCTTC
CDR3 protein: CASSPREGGNEQFF

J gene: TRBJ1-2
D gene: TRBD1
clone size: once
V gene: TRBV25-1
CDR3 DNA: TGTGCCAGCAGCCCCTTTCAGGGGGCGCGAGGCTACACCTTC
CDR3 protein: CASSPFQGARGYTF

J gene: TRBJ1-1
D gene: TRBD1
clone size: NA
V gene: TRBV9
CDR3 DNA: TGTGCCAGCAGCGTAGGGACAGGGGGGACTGAAGCTTTCTTT
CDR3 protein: CASSVGTGGTEAFF

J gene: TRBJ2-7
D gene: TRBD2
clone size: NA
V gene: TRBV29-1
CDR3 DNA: TGCAGCGTTGAAGAGCGGGAGGGCCCCTACGAGCAGTACTTC
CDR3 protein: CSVEEREGPYEQYF

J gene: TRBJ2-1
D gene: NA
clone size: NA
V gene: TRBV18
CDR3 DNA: TGTGCCAGCTCACCACCTAGCAAGCGGAACTACAATGAGCAGTTCTTC
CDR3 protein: CASSPPSKRNYNEQFF

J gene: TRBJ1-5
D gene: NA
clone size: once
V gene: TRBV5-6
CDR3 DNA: TGTGCCAGCAGCTCCTACTTCAATCAGCCCCAGCATTTT
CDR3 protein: CASSSYFNQPQHF

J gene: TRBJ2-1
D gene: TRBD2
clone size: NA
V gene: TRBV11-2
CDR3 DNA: TGTGCCAGCAGCTTAGAGAGGCTAGCGGGAGGGTACAATGAGCAGTTCTTC
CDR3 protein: CASSLERLAGGYNEQFF

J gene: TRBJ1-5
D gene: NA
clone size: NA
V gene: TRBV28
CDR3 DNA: TGTGCCAGCAGTTTGGGGGGGGGAGATATTCAGCCCCAGCATTTT
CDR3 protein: CASSLGGGDIQPQHF

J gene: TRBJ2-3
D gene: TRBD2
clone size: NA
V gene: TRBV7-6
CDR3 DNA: TGTGCCAGCAGCTTCCAAGCGGGAGGGAGGGCGGCAGATACGCAGTATTTT
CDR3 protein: CASSFQAGGRAADTQYF

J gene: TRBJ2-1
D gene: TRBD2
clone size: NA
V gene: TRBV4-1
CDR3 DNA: TGCGCCAGCAGCCCCTGGACTAGCGGGTTTGATGAGCAGTTCTTC
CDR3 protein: CASSPWTSGFDEQFF

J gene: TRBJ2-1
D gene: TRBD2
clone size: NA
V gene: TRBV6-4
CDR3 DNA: TGTGCCAGCAGTGTGGGACTAGCGGAAAACAATGAGCAGTTCTTC
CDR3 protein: CASSVGLAENNEQFF

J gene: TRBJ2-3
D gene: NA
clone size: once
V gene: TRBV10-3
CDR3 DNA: TGTGCCATCTCGGGACAAGGCACAGATACGCAGTATTTT
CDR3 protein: CAISGQGTDTQYF

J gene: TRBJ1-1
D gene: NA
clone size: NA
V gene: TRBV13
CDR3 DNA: TGTGCCAGCAGCTTAGAGTACACTGAAGCTTTCTTT
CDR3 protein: CASSLEYTEAFF

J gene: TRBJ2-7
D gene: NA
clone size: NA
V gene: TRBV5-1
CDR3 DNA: TGCGCCAGCAGACCTGGTGAGGGGAACGAGCAGTACTTC
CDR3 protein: CASRPGEGNEQYF

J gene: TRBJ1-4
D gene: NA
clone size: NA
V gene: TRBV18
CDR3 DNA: TGTGCCAGCTCACCACCACGGGAGGGTGGTGAAAAACTGTTTTTT
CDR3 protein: CASSPPREGGEKLFF

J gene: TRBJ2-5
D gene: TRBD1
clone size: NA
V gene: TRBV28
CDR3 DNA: TGTGCCAGCAGTGTACAGGGGGCTGGGGAGACCCAGTACTTC
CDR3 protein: CASSVQGAGETQYF

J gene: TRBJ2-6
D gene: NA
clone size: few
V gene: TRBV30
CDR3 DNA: TGTGCCTGGAGTGTCTCAGGGATCTCTGGGGCCAACGTCCTGACTTTC
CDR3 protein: CAWSVSGISGANVLTF

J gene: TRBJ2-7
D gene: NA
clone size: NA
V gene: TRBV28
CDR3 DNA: TGTGCCAGCAACCAGGACGGTGACTACGAGCAGTACTTC
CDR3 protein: CASNQDGDYEQYF

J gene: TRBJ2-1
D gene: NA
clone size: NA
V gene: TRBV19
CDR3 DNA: TGTGCCAGTAGTATGAGGGAGCTACGGGGGCAGTTCTTC
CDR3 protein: CASSMRELRGQFF

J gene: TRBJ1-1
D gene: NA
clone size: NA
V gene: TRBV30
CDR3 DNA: TGTGCCCTAAACAGGGCGCCGTGGGCTTTCTTT
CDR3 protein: CALNRAPWAFF

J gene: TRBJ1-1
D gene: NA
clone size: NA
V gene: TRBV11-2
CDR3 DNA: TGTGCCAGCAGCTTAACCCCAGGGACTACTGAAGCTTTCTTT
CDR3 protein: CASSLTPGTTEAFF

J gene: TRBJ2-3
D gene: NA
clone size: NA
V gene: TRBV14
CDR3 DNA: TGTGCCAGCAGCCAAGCTCAGGGAGCAGATACGCAGTATTTT
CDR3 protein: CASSQAQGADTQYF

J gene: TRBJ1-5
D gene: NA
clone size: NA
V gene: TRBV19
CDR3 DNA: TGTGCCAGTAGTCCCCCGACAGCTAGCAATCAGCCCCAGCATTTT
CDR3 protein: CASSPPTASNQPQHF

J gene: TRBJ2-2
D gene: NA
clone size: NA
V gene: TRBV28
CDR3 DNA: TGTGCCAGCAGCCTGAGACATAAGGACACCGGGGAGCTGTTTTTT
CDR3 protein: CASSLRHKDTGELFF

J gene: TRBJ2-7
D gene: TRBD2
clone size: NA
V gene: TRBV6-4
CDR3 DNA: TGTGCCAGCAGTGCCGGCGGGAGCTCCTACGAGCAGTACTTC
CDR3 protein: CASSAGGSSYEQYF

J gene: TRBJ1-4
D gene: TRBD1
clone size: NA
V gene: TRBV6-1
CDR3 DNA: TGTGCCAGCAGTTCCGGGACAGGGGAGGTAGAAAAACTGTTTTTT
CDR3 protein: CASSSGTGEVEKLFF

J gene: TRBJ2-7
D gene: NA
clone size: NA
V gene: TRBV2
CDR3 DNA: TGTGCCAGCAGTGAAGCGCTTCAGGTAGAGCAGTACTTC
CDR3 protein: CASSEALQVEQYF

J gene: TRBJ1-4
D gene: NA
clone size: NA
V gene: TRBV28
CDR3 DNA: TGTGCCAGCAGGCCCCCGGGAGTCGTAAATGAAAAACTGTTTTTT
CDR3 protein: CASRPPGVVNEKLFF

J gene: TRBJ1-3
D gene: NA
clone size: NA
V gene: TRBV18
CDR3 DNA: TGTGCCAGCTCACTCTACGACAGGAGCGAAAACACCATATATTTT
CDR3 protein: CASSLYDRSENTIYF

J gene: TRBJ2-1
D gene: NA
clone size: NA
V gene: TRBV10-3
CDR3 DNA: TGTGCCATCAGTGGAGGCGACGCCTACAATGAGCAGTTCTTC
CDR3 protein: CAISGGDAYNEQFF

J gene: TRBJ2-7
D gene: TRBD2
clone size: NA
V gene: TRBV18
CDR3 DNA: TGTGCCAGCTCACCGAGGCTAGCGGCATACGAGCAGTACTTC
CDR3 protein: CASSPRLAAYEQYF

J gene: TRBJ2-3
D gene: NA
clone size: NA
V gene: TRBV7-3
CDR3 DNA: TGTGCCAGCAGCCCGGACGGGGGCACAGATACGCAGTATTTT
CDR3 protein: CASSPDGGTDTQYF